A few counts support the clone carrying this TCR beta chain. The antigen is unknown. TCRdb itself ran the RT-PCR reads through MiXCR, one entry per CDR3 protein. The sample lists approximately 160,000 distinct CDR3 sequences, about 11% occurring once. The germline gives CDR1 LGHNA, CDR2 YSLEER. V was shortened by 0 bases and J by 0 bases, with 8 bases between the two germline ends. This CDR3 contains 15 residues. The sample belongs to a study of response to subunit inactivated influenza vaccine. Findings of the study overall: Each seasonal influenza vaccination, the authors suggested, recruits few new T cells.

The material was CD8+ T cells sorted from PBMCs, obtained about 24 months after vaccination. This chain links TRBV4-3 with TRBJ1-2; D not certain. The receptor comes from a man in his fifties or sixties who received an inactivated influenza vaccine. CDR3 protein: CASSQDSPANYGYTF. The CDR3 DNA sequence: TGCGCCAGCAGCCAAGATTCGCCAGCTAACTATGGCTACACCTTC.